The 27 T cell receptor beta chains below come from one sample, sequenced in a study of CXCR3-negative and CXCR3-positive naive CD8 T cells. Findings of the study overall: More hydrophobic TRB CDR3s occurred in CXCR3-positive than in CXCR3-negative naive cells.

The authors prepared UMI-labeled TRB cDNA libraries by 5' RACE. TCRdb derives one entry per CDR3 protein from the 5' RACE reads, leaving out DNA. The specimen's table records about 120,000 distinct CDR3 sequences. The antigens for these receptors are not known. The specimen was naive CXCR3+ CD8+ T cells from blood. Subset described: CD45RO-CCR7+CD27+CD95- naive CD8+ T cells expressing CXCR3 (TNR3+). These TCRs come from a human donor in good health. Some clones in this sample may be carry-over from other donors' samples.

The CDR3 sequence is CSVVRTTGELFF. V usage is TRBV29-1 and J usage is TRBJ2-2; absent DNA, TCRdb's TRBD2 call cannot be checked. CDR1 SQVTM and CDR2 ANQGSEA come from the germline V gene. The CDR3 runs 12 residues.

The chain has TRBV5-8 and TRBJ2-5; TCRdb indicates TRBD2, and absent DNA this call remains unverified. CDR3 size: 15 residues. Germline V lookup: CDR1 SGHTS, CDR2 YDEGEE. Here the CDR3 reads CASSLFLAGRETQYF.

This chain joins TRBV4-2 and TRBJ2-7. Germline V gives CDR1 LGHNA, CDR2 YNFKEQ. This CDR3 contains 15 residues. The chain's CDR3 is CASSQDMLGGYEQYF.

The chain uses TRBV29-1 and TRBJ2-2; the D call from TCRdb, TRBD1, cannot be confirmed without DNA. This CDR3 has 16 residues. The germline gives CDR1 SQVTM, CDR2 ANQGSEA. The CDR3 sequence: CSVEDPDTSNTGELFF.

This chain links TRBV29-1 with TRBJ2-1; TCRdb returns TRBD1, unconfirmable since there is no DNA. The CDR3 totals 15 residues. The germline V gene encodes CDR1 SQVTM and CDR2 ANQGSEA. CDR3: CSVEWAVGPSNEQFF.

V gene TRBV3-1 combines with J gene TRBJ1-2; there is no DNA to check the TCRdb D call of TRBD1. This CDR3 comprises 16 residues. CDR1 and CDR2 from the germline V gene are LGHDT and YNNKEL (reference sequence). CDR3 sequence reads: CASSPSPGQGAYGYTF.

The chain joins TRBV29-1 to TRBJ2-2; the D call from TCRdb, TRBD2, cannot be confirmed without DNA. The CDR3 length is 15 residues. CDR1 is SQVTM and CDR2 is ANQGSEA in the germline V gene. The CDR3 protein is CSVELADSNTGELFF.

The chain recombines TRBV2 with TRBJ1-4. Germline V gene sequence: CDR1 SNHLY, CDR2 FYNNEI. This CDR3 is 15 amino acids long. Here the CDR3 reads CASRLTSATNEKLFF.

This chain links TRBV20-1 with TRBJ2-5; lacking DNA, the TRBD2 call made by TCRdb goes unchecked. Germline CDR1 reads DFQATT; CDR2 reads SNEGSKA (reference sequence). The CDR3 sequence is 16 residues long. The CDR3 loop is CSARVRLAGSMQTQYF.

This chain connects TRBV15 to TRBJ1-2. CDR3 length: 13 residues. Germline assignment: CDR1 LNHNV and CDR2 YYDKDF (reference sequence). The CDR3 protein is CATSSETVSGYTF.

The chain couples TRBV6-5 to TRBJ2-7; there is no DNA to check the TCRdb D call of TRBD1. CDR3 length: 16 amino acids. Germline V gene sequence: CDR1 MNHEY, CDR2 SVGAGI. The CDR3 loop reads CASSYPGQGGSYEQYF.

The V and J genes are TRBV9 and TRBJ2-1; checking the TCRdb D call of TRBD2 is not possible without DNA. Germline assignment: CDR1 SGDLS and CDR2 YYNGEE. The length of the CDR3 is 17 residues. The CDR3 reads CASSVVTDFGTYNEQFF.

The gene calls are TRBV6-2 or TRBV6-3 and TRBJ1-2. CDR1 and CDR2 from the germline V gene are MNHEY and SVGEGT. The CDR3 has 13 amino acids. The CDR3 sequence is CASSYGENYGYTF.

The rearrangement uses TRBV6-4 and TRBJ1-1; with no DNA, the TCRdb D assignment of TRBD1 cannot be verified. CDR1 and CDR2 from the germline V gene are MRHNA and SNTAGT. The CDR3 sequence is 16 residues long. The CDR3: CASSTLMEGGGTEAFF.

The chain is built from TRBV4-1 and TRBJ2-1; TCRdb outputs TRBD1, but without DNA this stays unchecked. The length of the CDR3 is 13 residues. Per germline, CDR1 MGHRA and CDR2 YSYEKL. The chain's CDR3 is CASSQAGGNEQFF.

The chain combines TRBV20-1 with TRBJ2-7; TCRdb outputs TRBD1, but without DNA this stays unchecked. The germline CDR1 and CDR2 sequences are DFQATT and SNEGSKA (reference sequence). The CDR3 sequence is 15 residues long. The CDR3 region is CSARDLGTGRYEQYF.

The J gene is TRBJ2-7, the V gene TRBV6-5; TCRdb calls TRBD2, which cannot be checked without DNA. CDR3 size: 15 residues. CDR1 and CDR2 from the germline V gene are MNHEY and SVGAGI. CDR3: CASSYSTSGNHEQYF.

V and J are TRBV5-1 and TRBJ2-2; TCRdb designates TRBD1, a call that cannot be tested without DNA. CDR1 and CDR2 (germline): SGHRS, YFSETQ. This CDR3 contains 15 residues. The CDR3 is CASSSSGTGAGELFF.

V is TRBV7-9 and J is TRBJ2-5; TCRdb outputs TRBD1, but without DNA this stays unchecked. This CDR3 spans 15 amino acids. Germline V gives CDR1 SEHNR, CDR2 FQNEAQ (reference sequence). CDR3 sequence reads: CASSRKSQGQETQYF.

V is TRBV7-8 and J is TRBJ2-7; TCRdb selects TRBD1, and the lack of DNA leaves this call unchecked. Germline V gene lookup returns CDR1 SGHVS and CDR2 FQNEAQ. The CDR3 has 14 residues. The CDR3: CASSESGTFYEQYF.

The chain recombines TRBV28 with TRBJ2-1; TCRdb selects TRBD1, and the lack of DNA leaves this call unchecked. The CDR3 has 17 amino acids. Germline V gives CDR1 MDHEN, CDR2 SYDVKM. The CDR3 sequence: CASSPPSGDPFYNEQFF.

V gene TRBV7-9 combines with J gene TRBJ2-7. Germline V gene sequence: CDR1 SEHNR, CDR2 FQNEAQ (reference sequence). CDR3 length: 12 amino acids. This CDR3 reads CASSLADYEQYF.

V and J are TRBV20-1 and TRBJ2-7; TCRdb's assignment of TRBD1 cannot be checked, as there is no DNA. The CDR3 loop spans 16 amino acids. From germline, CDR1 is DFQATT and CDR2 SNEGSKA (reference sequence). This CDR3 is CSADAPTGARDYEQYF.

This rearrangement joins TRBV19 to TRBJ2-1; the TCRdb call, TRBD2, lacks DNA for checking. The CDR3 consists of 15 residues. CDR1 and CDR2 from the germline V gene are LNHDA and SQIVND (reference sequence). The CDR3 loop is CASSIGGGAPNEQFF.

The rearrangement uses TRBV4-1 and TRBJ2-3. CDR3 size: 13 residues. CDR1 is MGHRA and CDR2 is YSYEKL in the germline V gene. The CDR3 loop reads CASSQDWTDTQYF.

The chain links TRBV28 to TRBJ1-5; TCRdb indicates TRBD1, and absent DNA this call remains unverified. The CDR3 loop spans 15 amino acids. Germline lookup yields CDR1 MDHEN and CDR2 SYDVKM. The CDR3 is CASSITGVGNQPQHF.

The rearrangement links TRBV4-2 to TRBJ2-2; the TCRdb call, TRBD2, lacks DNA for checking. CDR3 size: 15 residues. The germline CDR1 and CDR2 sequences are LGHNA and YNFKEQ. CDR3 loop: CASSPWREHFGELFF.